This TCR beta chain comes out of a study of beta chain features in type 1 diabetes. What was sequenced were expressed TCRB transcripts, since all of the isolated RNA had been reverse transcribed. The repertoire was sequenced with immunoSEQ multiplex PCR; TCRdb's copy has only in-frame clones and lacks some. The repertoire consists of about 130,000 clones, with 9.2% occurring once and the leading ten covering approximately 0.68%. Germline V gene lookup returns CDR1 SNHLY and CDR2 FYNNEI. V was shortened by 4 bases and J by 8 bases, with 11 bases between the two germline ends. The CDR3 contains 12 residues. Stem cell-like memory, regulatory, central memory and naive CD4+ cells were sorted via CD45RO/CCR7/CD25/CD127/CD95/CD27.

The TCR was taken from a young man in good health. The rearrangement links TRBV2 to TRBJ1-2; TRBD1 might be the D (6 bases). Sequencing was performed on central memory CD4+ T cells from blood. The CDR3 spells CASSVSGGGYTF. The CDR3 DNA is TGTGCCAGCAGTGTTTCGGGGGGCGGCTACACCTTC.